The 2 T cell receptor beta chains presented below share a single source sample, sequenced in a study of T cell responses to AZD1222 COVID-19 vaccine. TCRdb's copy holds only in-frame clones and misses some; the assay was immunoSEQ multiplex PCR. The sample lists over 110,000 clones; 90% to 95% were seen once. Specimen: peripheral blood, collected on day 0 of AZD1222 vaccination. Receptors were obtained from an adult in good health.

V and J are TRBV15 and TRBJ2-3; no definite D call. The CDR3 extends over 16 amino acids. V was shortened by 1 base and J by 4 bases, with 15 bases between the two germline ends. Germline CDR1 and CDR2: LNHNV and YYDKDF (reference sequence). As DNA, the CDR3 is TGTGCCACCAGCAGAGGGGCAAACTTTAGGGCAGATACGCAGTATTTT. Protein: CATSRGANFRADTQYF.

The chain has TRBV19 and TRBJ1-2; 7 bases agree with TRBD1. In germline, CDR1 is LNHDA, CDR2 SQIVND (reference sequence). The CDR3 has 16 amino acids. After removal of 7 bases from V and 1 base from J, the junction contained 12 bases not matched to a gene. The CDR3 reads CASTPRQGQVNYGYTF. In DNA form, the CDR3 reads TGTGCCAGTACCCCGCGACAGGGACAAGTTAACTATGGCTACACCTTC. The full variable domain, its missing parts supplied by reference TRBV19 and TRBJ1-2, is DGGITQSPKYLFRKEGQNVTLSCEQNLNHDAMYWYRQDPGQGLRLIYYSQIVNDFQKGDIAEGYSVSREKKESFPLTVTSAQKNPTAFYLCASTPRQGQVNYGYTFGSGTRLTVV.